These T cell receptor beta chains were read from a single sample in a study of blood T cell repertoires in COVID-19. Sequencing was performed with immunoSEQ multiplex PCR; in TCRdb, only in-frame clones are kept and a portion is missing. Of around 140,000 clones in the sample, 70% to 90% were seen once. Source material: PBMCs or T cells enriched from blood (not recorded which). The receptors shown here come from a woman aged 50 to 65 with acute COVID-19. CDR3s include the opening cysteine and the closing phenylalanine or tryptophan. D genes are given only for firm matches. A row's size may be missing; if present it is once, few, many or a size class.

J gene,D gene,V gene,clone size,CDR3 protein,CDR3 DNA
TRBJ1-2,TRBD1,TRBV2,-,CASRSRDRDFGYTF,TGTGCCAGCAGGTCCCGGGACAGGGATTTCGGCTACACCTTC
TRBJ2-7,TRBD2,TRBV14,-,CASTRPSGSPGGFDYEQYF,TGTGCCAGTACCCGGCCGTCGGGGTCACCGGGAGGGTTCGACTACGAGCAGTACTTC
TRBJ2-1,-,TRBV12-3/TRBV12-4,-,CASSWAGGEQFF,TGTGCCAGCAGTTGGGCAGGAGGCGAGCAGTTCTTC
TRBJ2-1,TRBD2,TRBV4-3,-,CASSQDTSAEPYNEQFF,TGCGCCAGCAGCCAAGATACTAGCGCGGAGCCCTACAATGAGCAGTTCTTC
TRBJ1-6,-,TRBV14,-,CASSQVQGTSDNSPLHF,TGTGCCAGCAGCCAAGTTCAGGGGACCTCTGATAATTCACCCCTCCACTTT
TRBJ1-3,TRBD1,TRBV30,-,CAWDKGASGNTIYF,TGTGCCTGGGATAAGGGGGCCTCCGGAAACACCATATATTTT
TRBJ1-1,-,TRBV5-4,-,CASSPDSQMNTEAFF,TGTGCCAGCAGCCCGGACAGCCAGATGAACACTGAAGCTTTCTTT
TRBJ2-1,TRBD2,TRBV7-9,-,CASSSGRGDYNEQFF,TGTGCCAGCAGCTCCGGGAGGGGGGACTACAATGAGCAGTTCTTC
TRBJ1-5,-,TRBV19,-,CASSRGSSSGNQPQHF,TGTGCCAGTAGCCGAGGGTCGTCGTCGGGCAATCAGCCCCAGCATTTT
TRBJ2-3,TRBD2,TRBV3-1/TRBV3-2,-,CASSSLTPLAELSTDTQYF,TGTGCCAGCAGCTCGCTCACCCCACTAGCGGAACTTAGCACAGATACGCAGTATTTT
TRBJ1-1,-,TRBV9,-,CASSESGGPNTEAFF,TGTGCCAGCAGCGAGTCGGGGGGCCCTAACACTGAAGCTTTCTTT
TRBJ2-2,-,TRBV25-1,-,CASSTLGSGGELFF,TGTGCCAGCAGTACCTTGGGCAGTGGTGGGGAGCTGTTTTTT
TRBJ2-1,-,TRBV29-1,-,CSVEGGDTSSYNEQFF,TGCAGCGTTGAAGGGGGAGACACGAGCTCCTACAATGAGCAGTTCTTC
TRBJ1-2,TRBD1,TRBV5-4,-,CASSLTGENYGYTF,TGTGCCAGCAGCTTGACAGGGGAGAACTATGGCTACACCTTC
TRBJ1-2,-,TRBV9,-,CASSVQGAYGYTF,TGTGCCAGCAGCGTCCAGGGCGCTTATGGCTACACCTTC
TRBJ1-5,-,TRBV10-3,-,CAISEGVSNQPQHF,TGTGCCATCAGTGAAGGGGTAAGCAATCAGCCCCAGCATTTT
TRBJ1-3,-,TRBV4-1,-,CASSQDRWQGSGNTIYF,TGCGCCAGCAGCCAAGATAGGTGGCAGGGGAGTGGAAACACCATATATTTT
TRBJ1-5,TRBD1,TRBV6-5,once,CASRRTGFGNQPQHF,TGTGCCAGCAGACGGACAGGGTTTGGCAATCAGCCCCAGCATTTT
TRBJ2-5,-,TRBV5-5,-,CASSLGSALVQETQYF,TGTGCCAGCAGCCTTGGTAGTGCACTCGTACAAGAGACCCAGTACTTC
TRBJ2-1,-,TRBV7-6,-,CASSLDSPLNEQFF,TGTGCCAGCAGCTTAGACAGCCCCTTAAATGAGCAGTTCTTC
TRBJ1-3,TRBD1,TRBV6-1,-,CASSEPGQGVLSSGNTIYF,TGTGCCAGCAGTGAACCGGGACAGGGGGTCTTGAGCTCTGGAAACACCATATATTTT
TRBJ2-1,-,TRBV30,-,CAWSGQYEQFF,TGTGCCTGGAGTGGACAGTACGAGCAGTTCTTC
TRBJ1-1,-,TRBV5-1,-,CASSVQGGDTEAFF,TGCGCCAGCAGCGTACAGGGTGGGGACACTGAAGCTTTCTTT
TRBJ2-7,-,TRBV11-2,-,CASSPGDSYEQYF,TGTGCCAGCAGCCCGGGGGACAGCTACGAGCAGTACTTC
TRBJ2-5,-,TRBV5-1,-,CASSQQVGALAQYF,TGCGCCAGCAGCCAACAGGTTGGGGCCCTTGCCCAGTACTTC
TRBJ1-4,TRBD1,TRBV5-5,once,CASSDGHRDRDEKLFF,TGTGCCAGCAGCGACGGACACCGGGACAGAGATGAAAAACTGTTTTTT
TRBJ2-3,TRBD2,TRBV10-2,-,CASSEGTSGRGEADTQYF,TGCGCCAGCAGTGAAGGGACTAGCGGGAGGGGTGAGGCAGATACGCAGTATTTT
TRBJ2-5,-,TRBV11-2,-,CASSLGIGGLAQETQYF,TGTGCCAGCAGCTTAGGGATCGGCGGACTGGCCCAAGAGACCCAGTACTTC
TRBJ2-1,TRBD2,TRBV5-4,-,CASSPGLAPYNEQFF,TGTGCCAGCAGTCCGGGACTAGCCCCCTACAATGAGCAGTTCTTC
TRBJ2-7,TRBD2,TRBV4-2,-,CASSRTLAGDRYEQYF,TGTGCCAGCAGCCGAACCTTAGCGGGAGATCGCTACGAGCAGTACTTC
TRBJ2-7,-,TRBV6-5,-,CASSQYEQYF,TGTGCCAGCAGTCAGTACGAGCAGTACTTC
TRBJ2-1,-,TRBV5-1,-,CASSLEGAGAREQFF,TGCGCCAGCAGCTTGGAAGGGGCGGGGGCGAGGGAGCAGTTCTTC
TRBJ1-1,TRBD1,TRBV30,-,CAWKGDPGQGVDTEAFF,TGTGCCTGGAAAGGGGATCCGGGACAGGGGGTCGACACTGAAGCTTTCTTT